This entry lists 20 T cell receptor beta chains sequenced from one sample in a study of T cell repertoires in cytomegalovirus infection. TCRdb independently ran MiXCR on the reads; one entry per CDR3 protein. The sample lists roughly 110,000 distinct CDR3 sequences; 10% were seen once. Which antigens these TCRs recognize remains unknown. The material sequenced was PBMCs, sequenced either directly or after in vitro stimulation (not recorded which). All receptors come from a human donor in good health (CMV status not recorded). Some clones in this sample may be carry-over from other donors' samples.

The V and J genes are TRBV11-2 and TRBJ2-3; D is undetermined. Trimming removed 5 bases from V and 6 bases from J, with 9 bases in between. There are 12 residues in the CDR3. Germline loops: CDR1 SGHAT, CDR2 FQNNGV. CDR3 nucleotide sequence: TGTGCCAGCAGCATGACTCGGGATACGCAGTATTTT. Amino acids: CASSMTRDTQYF.

This CDR3 is CASSLQGARSFF. As DNA, the CDR3 is TGTGCCAGCAGTTTACAGGGGGCAAGGTCTTTCTTT. The chain couples TRBV6-6 to TRBJ1-1, with 9 bases fitting TRBD1. The trim removed 4 bases at V and 12 bases at J, leaving 6 bases unmatched. Germline V CDR1 and CDR2: MNHNY, SVGAGI (reference sequence). CDR3 length: 12 amino acids.

The table lists this clonotype with many counts. This chain connects TRBV6-5 to TRBJ2-2; D may be TRBD2 (6 bases). This CDR3 has 14 residues. Per the germline V gene, CDR1 is MNHEY and CDR2 is SVGAGI. V shed 5 bases and J shed 3 bases, with 10 bases lying between them. CDR3 nucleotides: TGTGCCAGCAGTCCGTGGGGGGACACCGGGGAGCTGTTTTTT. It yields the protein CASSPWGDTGELFF.

This clonotype has ten or more counts. J is TRBJ1-6 and V is TRBV7-2, with D maybe TRBD1 (5 bases). V was pared by 3 bases and J by 6 bases, with 12 bases between. CDR1 is SGHTA and CDR2 is FQGNSA in the germline V gene. The CDR3 runs to 15 residues. As DNA, the CDR3 is TGTGCCAGCAGCTTCATTGGGGGGGGTAATTCACCCCTCCACTTT. It translates to CASSFIGGGNSPLHF. Looking up the rest from reference TRBV7-2 and TRBJ1-6 gives the full variable domain: GAGVSQSPSNKVTEKGKDVELRCDPISGHTALYWYRQSLGQGLEFLIYFQGNSAPDKSGLPSDRFSAERTGGSVSTLTIQRTQQEDSAVYLCASSFIGGGNSPLHFGNGTRLTVT.

The chain is built from TRBV10-3 and TRBJ1-2; no definite D call. V gave up 0 bases and J gave up 8 bases, with 16 bases separating them. This CDR3 contains 15 residues. Germline assignment: CDR1 ENHRY and CDR2 SYGVKD. CDR3 in DNA: TGTGCCATCAGTGAGTCGTGGACGGTTTCTCTCGGCTACACCTTC. This translates into CAISESWTVSLGYTF.

This rearrangement joins TRBV14 to TRBJ2-6; the D is unclear. The CDR3 extends over 14 amino acids. Looked up from germline, CDR1 is SGHDN and CDR2 is FVKESK. Deletions cut 5 bases from V and 0 bases from J, with 5 bases between. CDR3 loop: CASSSFSGANVLTF. The CDR3, as DNA: TGTGCCAGCAGCAGCTTCTCTGGGGCCAACGTCCTGACTTTC.

This clonotype was seen at least ten times. The chain carries TRBV7-9 and TRBJ1-2; D is ambiguous. Germline assignment: CDR1 SEHNR and CDR2 FQNEAQ (reference sequence). The CDR3 has 13 residues. The ends were cut back, 1 base at V and 6 bases at J, with 9 bases in the middle. This CDR3 reads CASSLDWSDGYTF. As DNA, the CDR3 is TGTGCCAGCAGCTTAGATTGGTCTGATGGCTACACCTTC.

This clonotype has more than one count but fewer than ten. The V call is TRBV11-2, the J call TRBJ2-3; the D is unclear. Trimming pared 5 bases from V and 6 bases from J, leaving 18 bases between. The CDR3 sequence is 15 residues long. The germline gives CDR1 SGHAT, CDR2 FQNNGV. CDR3 amino acids: CASSQSNFLSDTQYF. CDR3 DNA: TGTGCCAGCAGCCAGTCAAATTTCCTCTCCGATACGCAGTATTTT.

The chain carries TRBV20-1 and TRBJ2-1, with 8 bases fitting TRBD2. This CDR3 has 14 amino acids. After removal of 2 bases from V and 2 bases from J, the junction contained 2 bases not matched to a gene. The germline CDR1 and CDR2 sequences are DFQATT and SNEGSKA (reference sequence). For the CDR3, the DNA is TGCAGTGCTAGACTAGCGGGTGCCTACAATGAGCAGTTCTTC. Its translation: CSARLAGAYNEQFF.

This clonotype was seen at least ten times. The V and J genes are TRBV12-3 or TRBV12-4 and TRBJ2-7; 10 nucleotides agree with TRBD2. After removal of 8 bases from V and 9 bases from J, the junction contained 13 bases not matched to a gene. The CDR3 extends over 14 amino acids. In nucleotides, the CDR3 is TGTGCCAGCCGCCGTAATCTAGCGGGAGTTCGGCAGTACTTC. As protein: CASRRNLAGVRQYF.

This clonotype appeared many times. V gene TRBV7-8 combines with J gene TRBJ2-5, with TRBD2 identical over 7 bases. V lost 2 bases, J lost 3 bases, and 12 bases stayed unmatched. Germline V gives CDR1 SGHVS, CDR2 FQNEAQ. There are 17 residues in the CDR3. The CDR3 region has the DNA TGTGCCAGCAGCTTACCAGAAGGCGGGAGCCCGAAAGAGACCCAGTACTTC. It yields the protein CASSLPEGGSPKETQYF.

The chain joins TRBV20-1 to TRBJ2-3; a weak D match, TRBD2 (5 bases). Germline CDR1 and CDR2: DFQATT and SNEGSKA (reference sequence). The length of the CDR3 is 13 residues. V was shortened by 4 bases and J by 2 bases, with 10 bases between the two germline ends. CDR3 region: CSATDSYTDTQYF. CDR3 sequence (DNA): TGCAGTGCTACGGACTCTTACACAGATACGCAGTATTTT.

The rearrangement joins TRBV5-4 to TRBJ2-1; 11 bases agree with TRBD1. This CDR3 contains 15 residues. Germline V lookup: CDR1 SGHNT, CDR2 YYREEE (reference sequence). Trimming removed 3 bases from V and 5 bases from J; junction bases left unmatched: 4. The CDR3 loop is CASSYGTGGNNEQFF. The CDR3 nucleotides read TGTGCCAGCAGCTACGGGACAGGGGGGAACAATGAGCAGTTCTTC.

This clonotype was detected many times. The V gene is TRBV28, the J gene TRBJ2-1, with TRBD2 identical over 7 bases. CDR1 MDHEN and CDR2 SYDVKM come from the germline V gene. This CDR3 has 16 amino acids. V gave up 4 bases and J gave up 10 bases; unmatched junction bases: 16. The DNA for the CDR3 is TGTGCCAGCAGTTCGACTAGCTGGACCCAGGGCTGGGAGCAGTTCTTC. Amino acids: CASSSTSWTQGWEQFF.

This clonotype was seen more than once but under ten times. Here the CDR3 reads CASSYLNQPQHF. CDR3 DNA sequence: TGTGCCAGCAGCTACCTTAATCAGCCCCAGCATTTT. This sequence joins TRBV7-2 and TRBJ1-5; D ambiguous. CDR1 is SGHTA and CDR2 is FQGNSA in the germline V gene. V was pared by 4 bases and J by 4 bases, with 5 bases between. The CDR3 contains 12 residues. Complete variable domain (other parts from reference TRBV7-2 and TRBJ1-5): GAGVSQSPSNKVTEKGKDVELRCDPISGHTALYWYRQSLGQGLEFLIYFQGNSAPDKSGLPSDRFSAERTGGSVSTLTIQRTQQEDSAVYLCASSYLNQPQHFGDGTRLSIL.

V gene TRBV2 combines with J gene TRBJ2-5, with 9 bases matching TRBD2. V gave up 7 bases and J gave up 5 bases; unmatched junction bases: 5. The CDR3 covers 13 residues. Looked up from germline, CDR1 is SNHLY and CDR2 is FYNNEI. CDR3 amino acids: CASTGLATETQYF. The CDR3 DNA reads TGTGCCAGCACTGGACTAGCGACGGAGACCCAGTACTTC.

This clonotype came up many times. The chain employs TRBV7-2 and TRBJ2-6; the D is unclear. Germline assignment: CDR1 SGHTA and CDR2 FQGNSA. V lost 7 bases to trimming and J lost 2 bases, with 6 bases between them. This CDR3 region has 13 residues. The CDR3 loop reads CASTLAGANVLTF. In nucleotides, the CDR3 is TGTGCCAGCACCCTCGCTGGGGCCAACGTCCTGACTTTC.

This clonotype was seen repeatedly, ten times or more. The CDR3 nucleotides are TGTGCCAGCAGTTACTATGGAGGCAGGGTGGGCGAAAAACTGTTTTTT. As protein: CASSYYGGRVGEKLFF. This chain uses TRBV6-6 with TRBJ1-4, with D possibly matching TRBD1 (5 bases). CDR1 and CDR2 (germline): MNHNY, SVGAGI (reference sequence). This CDR3 has 16 residues. The V and J ends lost 1 base and 8 bases respectively, with 17 bases between them.

This clonotype was seen repeatedly, ten times or more. The chain employs TRBV7-9 and TRBJ1-2; D perhaps matches TRBD1 (6 bases). This CDR3 is 15 amino acids long. The germline CDR1 and CDR2 sequences are SEHNR and FQNEAQ (reference sequence). Trimming took 5 bases from V and 4 from J, leaving 17 bases between them. CDR3 loop: CASSIQGRGFYGYTF. The CDR3 DNA follows: TGTGCCAGCAGCATACAGGGTCGAGGGTTCTATGGCTACACCTTC.

The chain couples TRBV5-5 to TRBJ2-7, with D possibly being TRBD1 (5 bases). Germline loops: CDR1 SGHKS, CDR2 YYEKEE (reference sequence). The V and J ends lost 4 bases and 7 bases respectively, with 21 bases between them. This CDR3 spans 15 amino acids. CDR3 nucleotides: TGTGCCAGCAGCCCGACAGAGTTTTCGATTATAGAGCAGTACTTC. Amino acid sequence: CASSPTEFSIIEQYF.